The 14 T cell receptor beta chains below were found in one sample sequenced in a study of blood T cell repertoires in COVID-19. Assay: immunoSEQ multiplex PCR; the TCRdb copy retains only in-frame clones and omits some. The table includes about 270,000 clones, 70% to 90% detected once. What was sequenced was PBMCs or T cells enriched from blood (not recorded which). These receptors were taken from a woman in her 30s with acute COVID-19.

The rearrangement links TRBV6-1 to TRBJ2-3; 9 bases map to TRBD1. Germline CDR1 and CDR2: MNHNS and SASEGT. The CDR3 runs to 16 residues. J was trimmed by 0 bases and V by 3 bases; bases with no gene match: 4. CDR3 sequence reads: CASSESGTGSTDTQYF. CDR3 bases: TGTGCCAGCAGTGAGTCCGGGACAGGGAGCACAGATACGCAGTATTTT.

The chain couples TRBV5-1 to TRBJ2-1; 7 bases align to TRBD2. Trimming removed 4 bases from V and 4 bases from J; junction bases left unmatched: 11. CDR3 length equals 16 residues. Germline CDR1 reads SGHRS; CDR2 reads YFSETQ. This CDR3 reads CASSAAGVLTYNEQFF. DNA for the CDR3: TGCGCCAGCAGCGCGGCGGGAGTGTTAACTTACAATGAGCAGTTCTTC.

This clone was observed a few times. DNA for the CDR3: TGTGCCAGCAGTTTTTCGGCTTCGAGGGGGCCCGAGCAGTTCTTC. It translates to CASSFSASRGPEQFF. This sequence joins TRBV27 and TRBJ2-1, with 7 nucleotides matching TRBD1. The junction had 12 bases not matched to a gene; V was cut back by 3 bases and J by 10 bases. The CDR3 is made up of 15 amino acids. Germline V CDR1 and CDR2: MNHEY, SMNVEV (reference sequence).

This clone was seen more than once but under ten times. V usage is TRBV6-1 and J usage is TRBJ2-2; D is ambiguous. CDR3 length equals 11 residues. From germline, CDR1 is MNHNS and CDR2 SASEGT. V lost 2 bases and J lost 8, with 3 bases in between. The CDR3 sequence is CASSETGELFF. Here the CDR3 DNA reads TGTGCCAGCAGTGAAACTGGGGAGCTGTTTTTT.

The V call is TRBV28, the J call TRBJ1-4; D gene unclear. CDR1 and CDR2 (germline): MDHEN, SYDVKM. V lost 7 bases and J 6 bases, leaving 9 bases between the germline ends. The CDR3 is made up of 12 amino acids. CDR3 DNA sequence: TGTGCCAGCATGGGGAGGGATGAAAAACTGTTTTTT. As protein: CASMGRDEKLFF.

The chain links TRBV4-2 to TRBJ2-7; no firm D call. The V gene lost 0 bases and the J gene lost 11 bases, with 8 bases spanning the gap. Germline V gene sequence: CDR1 LGHNA, CDR2 YNFKEQ. This CDR3 contains 11 residues. CDR3 loop: CASSQDSLEYF. CDR3 nucleotide sequence: TGTGCCAGCAGCCAAGACAGTTTGGAGTACTTC.

The chain combines TRBV5-4 with TRBJ1-6; D call uncertain. The CDR3 contains 17 residues. Germline V gene data show CDR1 as SGHNT and CDR2 as YYREEE (reference sequence). The V end was cut by 3 bases, the J end by 8 bases, with 21 bases between. CDR3 nucleotides: TGTGCCAGCAGCTGGAACGACTCACCCCAAGCGGATTCACCCCTCCACTTT. It translates to CASSWNDSPQADSPLHF.

V gene TRBV7-9 combines with J gene TRBJ2-4; 7 nucleotides match TRBD1. Trimming cost V 5 bases and J 7 bases; bases outside gene matches: 8. The germline V gene has CDR1 SEHNR and CDR2 FQNEAQ (reference sequence). CDR3 size: 14 residues. DNA for the CDR3: TGTGCCAGCAGCCCCCGACAGGGATGGAACATTCAGTACTTC. Translation: CASSPRQGWNIQYF.

The rearrangement joins TRBV4-2 to TRBJ2-1, with TRBD2 as a possible D gene (5 bases). The V gene lost 0 bases and the J gene lost 6 bases, with 6 bases spanning the gap. The CDR3 length is 13 residues. Germline lookup yields CDR1 LGHNA and CDR2 YNFKEQ. The CDR3: CASSQDSANEQFF. In nucleotides, the CDR3 is TGTGCCAGCAGCCAAGATAGCGCCAATGAGCAGTTCTTC.

This clone came up once. The rearrangement links TRBV29-1 to TRBJ1-5; the D is unclear. In germline, CDR1 is SQVTM, CDR2 ANQGSEA. Deletions cut 1 base from V and 2 bases from J, with 12 bases between. There are 15 residues in the CDR3. Here the CDR3 DNA reads TGCAGCGTTGAAGGCGGGCAGGAGGGCAATCAGCCCCAGCATTTT. Encoded protein: CSVEGGQEGNQPQHF.

The rearrangement uses TRBV7-9 and TRBJ2-1; D is unclear. The CDR3 extends over 12 amino acids. Germline V CDR1 and CDR2: SEHNR, FQNEAQ (reference sequence). Trimming removed 5 bases from V and 6 bases from J, with 8 bases in between. In nucleotides, the CDR3 is TGTGCCAGCAGCCCCTATAGCAATGAGCAGTTCTTC. It yields the protein CASSPYSNEQFF.

V and J are TRBV29-1 and TRBJ2-7, with D possibly being TRBD2 (6 bases). The germline gives CDR1 SQVTM, CDR2 ANQGSEA. The V end was cut by 5 bases, the J end by 0 bases, with 11 bases between. This CDR3 has 13 amino acids. In DNA, the CDR3 is TGCAGCGTTTTAGCGGTATTCTCCTACGAGCAGTACTTC. This codes for CSVLAVFSYEQYF.

This sequence joins TRBV19 and TRBJ1-5; D is perhaps TRBD1 (6 bases). Germline V gene sequence: CDR1 LNHDA, CDR2 SQIVND (reference sequence). Trimming cost V 5 bases and J 2 bases, with 13 bases left between them. The CDR3 contains 15 residues. The CDR3 sequence: CASSPQGNGNQPQHF. The DNA of the CDR3 is TGTGCCAGTAGTCCACAGGGTAATGGCAATCAGCCCCAGCATTTT.

The chain couples TRBV24-1 to TRBJ1-1, with 10 bases aligning to TRBD1. Germline trimming cut 5 bases from V and 10 bases from J; bases unmatched to any gene: 12. The CDR3 length is 15 residues. Germline V CDR1 and CDR2: KGHDR, SFDVKD. CDR3 sequence (DNA): TGTGCCACCAGTGCCCCGGGACAGGGGACATTTAGAGCTTTCTTT. Translated, it gives CATSAPGQGTFRAFF.